This T cell receptor beta chain was found in a study of tumor and adjacent non-tumor tissue in lung cancer. General study results and limits: TCR diversity was significantly greater in tumor than normal lung tissue.

CDR1 is SGHRS and CDR2 is YFSETQ in the germline V gene. CDR3 length: 14 residues. This clonotype was detected only once. What it recognizes is unknown. At one end, the junction sequence differs from germline, possibly due to a read error. Three rounds of nested PCR, following a modified ARM-PCR protocol, produced the TCRbeta library. Each CDR3 protein is one row after TCRdb ran MiXCR on the multiplex PCR reads. The table shows 47,000 or so distinct CDR3 sequences, with about two thirds occurring only once. The template was RNA from unsorted bulk tissue. More than 3 cm separated this lung sample from the edge of the tumor.

The sequenced material came from distant non-tumor lung tissue. The genes are TRBV5-1 and TRBJ2-2; D not resolved. This clonotype originated in a woman aged 70-85 years with non-small cell lung cancer. The CDR3 region has the DNA TGCGCAAGCAGCCGAAGATCAAGCACCGGGGAGCTGTTTTTT. This gives the protein CASSRRSSTGELFF.